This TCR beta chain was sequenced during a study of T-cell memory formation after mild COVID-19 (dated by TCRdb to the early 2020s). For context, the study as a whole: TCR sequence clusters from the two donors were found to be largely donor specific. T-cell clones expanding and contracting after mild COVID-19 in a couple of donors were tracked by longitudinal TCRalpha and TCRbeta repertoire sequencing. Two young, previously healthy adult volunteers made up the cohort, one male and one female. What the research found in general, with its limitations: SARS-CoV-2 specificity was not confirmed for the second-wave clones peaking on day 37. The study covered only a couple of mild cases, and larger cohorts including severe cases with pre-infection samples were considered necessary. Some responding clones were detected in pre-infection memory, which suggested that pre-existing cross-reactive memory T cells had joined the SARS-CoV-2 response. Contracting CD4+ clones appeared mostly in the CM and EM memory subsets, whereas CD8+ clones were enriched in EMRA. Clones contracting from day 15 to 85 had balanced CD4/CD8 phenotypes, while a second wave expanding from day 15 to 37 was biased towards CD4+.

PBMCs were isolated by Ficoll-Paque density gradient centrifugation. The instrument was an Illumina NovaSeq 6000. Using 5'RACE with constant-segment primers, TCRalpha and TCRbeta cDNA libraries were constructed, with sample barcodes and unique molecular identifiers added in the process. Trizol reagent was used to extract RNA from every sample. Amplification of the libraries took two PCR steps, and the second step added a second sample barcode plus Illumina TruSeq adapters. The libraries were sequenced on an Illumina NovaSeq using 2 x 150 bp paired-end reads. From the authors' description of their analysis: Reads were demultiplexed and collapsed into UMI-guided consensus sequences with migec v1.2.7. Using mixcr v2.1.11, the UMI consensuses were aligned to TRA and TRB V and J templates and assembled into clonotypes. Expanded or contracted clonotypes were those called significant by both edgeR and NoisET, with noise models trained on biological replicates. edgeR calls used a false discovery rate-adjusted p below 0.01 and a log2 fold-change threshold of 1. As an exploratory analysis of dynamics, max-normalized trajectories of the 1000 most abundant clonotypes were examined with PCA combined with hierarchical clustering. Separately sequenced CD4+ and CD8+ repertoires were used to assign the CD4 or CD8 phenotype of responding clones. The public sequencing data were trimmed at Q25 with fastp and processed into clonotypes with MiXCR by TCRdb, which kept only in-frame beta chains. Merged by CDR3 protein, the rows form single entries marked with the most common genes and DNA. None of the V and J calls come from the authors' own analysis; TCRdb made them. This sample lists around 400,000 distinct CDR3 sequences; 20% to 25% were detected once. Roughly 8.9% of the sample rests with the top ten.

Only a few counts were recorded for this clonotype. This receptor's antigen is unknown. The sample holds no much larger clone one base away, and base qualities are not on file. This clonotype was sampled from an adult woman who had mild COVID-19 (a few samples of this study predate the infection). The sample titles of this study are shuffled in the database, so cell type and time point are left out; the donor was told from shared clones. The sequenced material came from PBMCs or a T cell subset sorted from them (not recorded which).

CDR3 protein: CASRRPDRVNTEAFF. The DNA sequence follows: TGCGCCAGCAGACGTCCTGACAGGGTGAACACTGAAGCTTTCTTT. The chain is made from TRBV5-1 and TRBJ1-1, with 7 junctional bases fitting TRBD1. CDR1 SGHRS and CDR2 YFSETQ were looked up in the germline V gene. V is pruned by 5 bases and J by 0 bases, leaving 7 bases of the junction without a gene match. Its CDR3 holds 15 amino acids, cysteine through phenylalanine. Only CDR3 DNA is held: 45 bases, read in frame from base 1. The full variable domain, completed from the reference TRBV5-1 and TRBJ1-1 proteins outside the CDR3, reads KAGVTQTPRYLIKTRGQQVTLSCSPISGHRSVSWYQQTPGQGLQFLFEYFSETQRNKGNFPGRFSGRQFSNSRSEMNVSTLELGDSALYLCASRRPDRVNTEAFFGQGTRLTVV.